This TCR beta chain was sequenced for a study of neurological immune-mediated disorders. Overall study findings and caveats: Sharing of CDR3 amino acid sequences among expanded clones across subjects was absent, suggesting private repertoires in all groups.

Trimming took 4 bases from V and 5 from J; bases not matched to a gene: 9. Germline CDR1 KGHDR, CDR2 SFDVKD. The length of the CDR3 is 16 residues. The sample holds many counts of this clonotype. Its antigen is still unknown. Time point here: longitudinal time-point 3. Source material was 2 million unsorted PBMCs, stored at -80 °C in RNAlater. With 10-nucleotide random UMIs, 5'RACE was used to make the cDNA. Per sequencing run, 15-18 subjects together gave over 200 million TCR-beta sequences. TCRdb re-called the 5' RACE reads through MiXCR, storing one row per CDR3 protein. The top ten clones hold 9.5% to 12% of a sample with tens of thousands of distinct CDR3 sequences, 13% of them seen once.

The chain links TRBV24-1 to TRBJ2-5; TRBD1 agrees at 10 bases. The sequence came from a young man in good health. The specimen sequenced was PBMCs. CDR3 sequence (DNA): TGTGCCACCAGTGACGCCCCGGGACAGGGGAGCGAGACCCAGTACTTC. It codes for CATSDAPGQGSETQYF.